What follows describes a single TCR beta chain. This clonotype came up a few times. Its binding antigen is unknown. No qualities accompany the bases; no much larger clone lies one base away. The entry originates in a study of CD8 T cells in ankylosing spondylitis (dated by TCRdb to the late 2010s). In the study overall: To find TCR variants linked to disease, the study profiled T cell receptor beta repertoires in ankylosing spondylitis patients and healthy donors. In total, the full study cohort was made up of approximately 99 healthy donors and 20 to 25 ankylosing spondylitis patients. Samples of peripheral blood were taken, and for ankylosing spondylitis patients, synovial fluid was collected as well.

TCRdb shows the sequencer as Illumina HiSeq 2500. TCR beta libraries were prepared by quantitative 5'-RACE with molecular barcodes. Regarding the original processing steps: To identify disease-linked TCR variants, a new computational method was used, one built on a probabilistic model of VDJ rearrangement. The public reads were reanalyzed by TCRdb: fastp trimming at Q25, MiXCR alignment, in-frame beta chains only. Each record represents a unique CDR3 protein, reported with the most common genes and DNA among its rows. Clone size and V and J calls follow TCRdb, not the original study. This sample lists about 540,000 distinct CDR3 sequences; 9.5% to 15% were detected once. The ten largest account for nearly 7% of the sample. The CDR3 measures 16 amino acids from cysteine to phenylalanine. The read is trimmed to its CDR3 DNA, 48 bases read in frame from base 1. The V and J ends are trimmed by 0 bases and 4 bases, leaving 14 bases between them. CDR1 and CDR2, per the germline V gene, are SGHRS and YFSETQ.

What the work shows at the level of the full study, not this receptor alone: Some TCR beta motif variants had previously been reported in synovial fluid and blood of reactive arthritis patients, which suggested common disease-initiation mechanisms. The disease-linked clones were reported to be significantly enriched in matched synovial fluid samples from ankylosing spondylitis patients. The disease-linked clones showed a CD8+ phenotype and occurred at relatively low frequencies in peripheral blood. A TCR beta motif of 7 or 8 highly homologous amino acid variants appeared characteristic of blood from ankylosing spondylitis patients.

The TCR was taken from a male donor with ankylosing spondylitis. Sequencing was done on a sample of blood, either unsorted or a sorted T cell fraction (not recorded which). The V and J segments used are TRBV5-1 and TRBJ2-1, and the D gene may be TRBD2, 5 bases matching. DNA sequence: TGCGCCAGCAGCTTGGTTCCGGGAACGGGGTACAATGAGCAGTTCTTC. Protein translation: CASSLVPGTGYNEQFF.